Each of the 2 T cell receptor beta chains below was sequenced from the same sample in a study of blood T cell repertoires in COVID-19. Assay: immunoSEQ multiplex PCR; the TCRdb copy retains only in-frame clones and omits some. The data contain some 150,000 clones, 85% to 90% of them singletons. The sequencing input was peripheral blood. These TCRs come from a woman aged 60-75 years with acute or convalescent COVID-19.

This chain joins TRBV21-1 and TRBJ1-6. TRBV21-1 is flagged as a pseudogene. There are 17 residues in the CDR3. CDR3 DNA sequence: TGTGCCAGCAATTGGGAGGGGATAAGGGGATATAATTCACCCCTCCACTTT. Translating it yields CASNWEGIRGYNSPLHF.

The chain links TRBV5-1 to TRBJ2-3, with TRBD2 matching over 12 bases. This CDR3 is 17 amino acids long. The germline CDR1 and CDR2 sequences are SGHRS and YFSETQ. Unmatched junction bases numbered 10, after V lost 2 bases and J lost 6 bases. The DNA of the CDR3 is TGCGCCAGCAGCTTACCTAGCGGGGGGGCGGGAGTGGATACGCAGTATTTT. This codes for CASSLPSGGAGVDTQYF.